The 21 T cell receptor beta chains in this list originate from one sample, sequenced in a study of Graves' ophthalmopathy and Graves' hyperthyroidism listed by TCRdb under 2018. Sequencing was carried out with an Illumina HiSeq 2000. TCR beta CDR3 regions were amplified from RNA transcripts for repertoire sequencing. The first round of RT-PCR was done with HTBI primers and the Qiagen OneStep RT-PCR kit, and was followed by a second round of multiplex PCR, then size selection and purification. In TCRdb, the public reads were trimmed at Q25 with fastp and aligned with MiXCR, with productive beta chains retained. A single entry per CDR3 protein holds the most common genes and DNA from its merged rows. The sample yields about 590,000 distinct CDR3 sequences; under 45% were counted once. The ten largest account for around 4.6% of the sample. Sequencing input: peripheral blood or thyroid tissue (not recorded which). Receptors were obtained from an adult man with Graves' hyperthyroidism.

V usage is TRBV7-2 and J usage is TRBJ1-4; D unresolved. Trimming removed 1 base at V and 16 bases at J, with 10 bases between. CDR1 and CDR2 (germline): SGHTA, FQGNSA. CDR3 length: 11 amino acids. The CDR3 DNA reads as TGTGCCAGCAGCTTAGAGGACGATTGGTTTTTT. It translates to CASSLEDDWFF.

Comment on this clonotype: One junction end does not reproduce the germline sequence, and a read error may be involved. The genes are TRBV24-1 and TRBJ2-7; D is ambiguous. Germline CDR1 is KGHDR and CDR2 is SFDVKD. The CDR3 totals 9 residues. CDR3 sequence: CATSDLDPF. Written as DNA, the CDR3 is TGTGCCACCAGTGACCTAGATCCATTC.

In this sample, this clonotype turned up once. This chain links TRBV25-1 with TRBJ2-7; D might be TRBD1 (6 bases). Germline V lookup: CDR1 MGHDK, CDR2 SYGVNS. Trimming left V 8 bases short and J 5 bases short, with 16 bases between. This CDR3 has 13 residues. The CDR3 region is CASLGHAGDEQYF. CDR3 DNA: TGTGCCAGCTTAGGCCACGCAGGGGACGAGCAGTACTTC.

The rearrangement joins TRBV7-2 to TRBJ2-7; TRBD2 agrees at 14 bases. Germline-derived CDR1 and CDR2 are SGHTA and FQGNSA. This CDR3 spans 17 amino acids. Germline trimming cut 5 bases from V and 0 bases from J; bases unmatched to any gene: 6. The CDR3: CASSQGTSGSRSYEQYF. In DNA form, the CDR3 reads TGTGCCAGCAGCCAAGGGACTAGCGGGAGCCGCTCCTACGAGCAGTACTTC.

A word on this clonotype: The junction shows a germline mismatch at one end, possibly a read error. The chain joins TRBV20-1 to TRBJ2-5, with TRBD2 as a possible D gene (6 bases). Germline CDR1 DFQATT, CDR2 SNEGSKA (reference sequence). The CDR3 is made up of 13 amino acids. Here the CDR3 DNA reads TGCAGCGTAGGGTGGGGAGGCCTCGAGACCGAGTACTTC. Protein product: CSVGWGGLETEYF.

For this clonotype: Just one base apart from a much larger clone, this may be a read error. The rearrangement links TRBV10-3 to TRBJ2-7; D is perhaps TRBD1 (6 bases). The germline V gene has CDR1 ENHRY and CDR2 SYGVKD. The CDR3 totals 13 residues. The CDR3 nucleotides read TGTGCCAGCAGCCCCGGGACAAACTACGAGCGGTACTTC. Its protein product is CASSPGTNYERYF.

In this sample, this clonotype turned up many times. The V gene is TRBV29-1, the J gene TRBJ2-5; D is unclear. Trimming shortened V by 4 bases and J by 5 bases, and 5 bases separated the two germline ends. The CDR3 runs 10 residues. Germline CDR1 and CDR2: SQVTM and ANQGSEA. The CDR3 loop reads CSVGMETQYF. CDR3 DNA: TGCAGCGTTGGGATGGAGACCCAGTACTTC.

Points on this clonotype: A junction boundary mismatches the germline segment, possibly from a read error. This rearrangement joins TRBV7-8 to TRBJ1-2; 9 positions match TRBD1. The CDR3 contains 13 residues. CDR1 and CDR2 from the germline V gene are SGHVS and FQNEAQ. CDR3 region: CASTPGQGLPPFF. CDR3 DNA: TGTGCCAGCACCCCGGGACAGGGCCTTCCCCCCTTCTTC.

Many counts were recorded for this clonotype. V usage is TRBV7-2 and J usage is TRBJ2-7; D gene unclear. The CDR3 length is 14 residues. V was shortened by 4 bases and J by 0 bases, with 10 bases between the two germline ends. The V gene's germline CDR1 is SGHTA and CDR2 FQGNSA. The CDR3, as DNA: TGTGCCAGCAGCTCATCCCGCCTCTCCTACGAGCAGTACTTC. The encoded protein is CASSSSRLSYEQYF.

The rearrangement joins TRBV13 to TRBJ2-5; weak D call: TRBD1 (5 bases). The CDR3 totals 14 residues. Germline V gene sequence: CDR1 PRHDT, CDR2 FYEKMQ (reference sequence). Between the trimmed V and J ends, which lost 4 bases and 7 bases, there was a span of 16 bases. CDR3 region: CASSYTDSSGTQYF. The CDR3 coding sequence is TGTGCCAGCAGCTACACAGACAGTTCTGGGACCCAGTACTTC.

As concerns this clonotype: A much larger clone differs by one base, so this may be a read error. Because the CDR3 is missing its conserved closing phenylalanine or tryptophan, this is likely a read error. The chain uses TRBV7-9 and TRBJ2-5; D possibly uses TRBD1 or TRBD2 (5 bases each). The CDR3 loop spans 15 amino acids. Germline V gives CDR1 SEHNR, CDR2 FQNEAQ (reference sequence). CDR3 bases: TGCGCCAGCAGCTTGGCCGGGGCGGGCGGAGAGACCCAGTACCTC. It is translated as CASSLAGAGGETQYL.

The genes are TRBV7-4 and TRBJ2-2; D tentatively fits TRBD1 or TRBD2 (5 bases each). V lost 8 bases and J lost 8, with 21 bases in between. Germline V CDR1 and CDR2: SGHVT, SQSDAQ. This CDR3 region has 15 residues. In DNA form, the CDR3 reads TGTGCCAGCTCACCTCCCGGGACCCCTAAAGGGGAGCTGTTTTTT. Its protein product is CASSPPGTPKGELFF. Filled out from reference TRBV7-4 and TRBJ2-2, the complete variable domain reads GAGVSQSPRYKVAKRGRDVALRCDSISGHVTLYWYRQTLGQGSEVLTYSQSDAQRDKSGRPSGRFSAERPERSVSTLKIQRTEQGDSAVYLCASSPPGTPKGELFFGEGSRLTVL.

The chain recombines TRBV27 with TRBJ2-7; D may be TRBD2 (6 bases). V gave up 8 bases and J gave up 2 bases, with 13 bases separating them. CDR3 size: 13 residues. Per the germline V gene, CDR1 is MNHEY and CDR2 is SMNVEV (reference sequence). CDR3 in amino acids: CASSGTSTYEQYF. As DNA, the CDR3 is TGTGCCAGCTCCGGGACTTCTACCTACGAGCAGTACTTC.

Only a few counts were recorded for this clonotype. A read error is likely, as this CDR3 ends without the conserved phenylalanine or tryptophan. The rearrangement uses TRBV12-3 or TRBV12-4 and TRBJ1-1; D might be TRBD1 (5 bases). The CDR3 is made up of 14 amino acids. The germline V and J ends were trimmed by 3 bases and 1 base, with 9 bases remaining between them. The CDR3 is CASSFLGANTEAFL. DNA for the CDR3: TGTGCCAGCAGTTTTCTAGGGGCGAACACTGAAGCTTTCCTT.

Concerning this clonotype itself: This may be a read error: a much more frequent sequence differs by one nucleotide. The chain has TRBV9 and TRBJ1-2; 7 nucleotides align to TRBD1. Unmatched junction bases numbered 9, after V lost 0 bases and J lost 4 bases. The CDR3 is 16 amino acids. Germline V CDR1 and CDR2: SGDLS, YYNGEE. The CDR3 spells CASSVGGTVEGYGYTF. The CDR3 nucleotides read TGTGCCAGCAGCGTAGGCGGGACAGTGGAGGGCTATGGCTACACCTTC. The full variable domain, completed using reference TRBV9 and TRBJ1-2, is DSGVTQTPKHLITATGQRVTLRCSPRSGDLSVYWYQQSLDQGLQFLIQYYNGEERAKGNILERFSAQQFPDLHSELNLSSLELGDSALYFCASSVGGTVEGYGYTFGSGTRLTVV.

The rearrangement uses TRBV3-1 and TRBJ1-1, with D unclear. V was cut by 0 bases and J by 7 bases, with 9 bases left in between. The CDR3 contains 13 residues. The germline V gene encodes CDR1 LGHDT and CDR2 YNNKEL (reference sequence). As DNA, the CDR3 is TGTGCCAGCAGCCAAGACTCTCGTGGTGAAGCTTTCTTT. This sequence encodes CASSQDSRGEAFF.

This sequence joins TRBV12-3 or TRBV12-4 and TRBJ1-5; D is unresolved. The length of the CDR3 is 13 residues. V was shortened by 6 bases and J by 2 bases, with 8 bases between the two germline ends. In nucleotides, the CDR3 is TGTGCCAGCAGGCGAGGATGCAATCAGCCCCAGCATTTT. Protein sequence: CASRRGCNQPQHF.

This clonotype was observed a handful of times. This sequence joins TRBV10-3 and TRBJ2-7; 8 positions match TRBD1. From germline, CDR1 is ENHRY and CDR2 SYGVKD. This CDR3 comprises 13 residues. With V trimmed by 10 bases and J by 0 bases, 5 bases remained unmatched. CDR3 nucleotides: TGTGCCACCGGGACAGGTGACTCCTACGAGCAGTACTTC. Protein: CATGTGDSYEQYF.

This sequence joins TRBV7-3 and TRBJ2-3, with D perhaps matching TRBD2 (6 bases). This CDR3 is 14 amino acids long. CDR1 and CDR2 from the germline V gene are SGHTA and FQGTGA. V was cut by 5 bases and J by 3 bases, with 12 bases left in between. The DNA for the CDR3 is TGTGCCAGCAGCCAAGGGCTAGCGACAGATACGCAGTATTTT. Its translation: CASSQGLATDTQYF.

In regard to this clonotype: Likely a read error: the CDR3 ends without its conserved phenylalanine or tryptophan. The DNA is left out, because the CDR3 cannot be placed on it with certainty; the CDR3 is given as TCRdb lists it. J is TRBJ2-6 and V is TRBV7-9; TRBD2, as called in the table, went unchecked against the DNA. CDR1 and CDR2 (germline): SEHNR, FQNEAQ (reference sequence). The CDR3 is 8 residues long, ends included. The CDR3 sequence: CASSSRTS.

This clonotype has at least ten counts. The V gene is TRBV6-1, the J gene TRBJ2-5, with TRBD1 matching over 8 bases. The CDR3 is 14 residues long. V lost 5 bases to trimming and J lost 5 bases; unmatched junction nucleotides: 7. Germline values: CDR1 MNHNS, CDR2 SASEGT. The CDR3 spells CASSYRGTAETQYF. The DNA of the CDR3 is TGTGCCAGCAGTTACAGGGGGACTGCGGAGACCCAGTACTTC.